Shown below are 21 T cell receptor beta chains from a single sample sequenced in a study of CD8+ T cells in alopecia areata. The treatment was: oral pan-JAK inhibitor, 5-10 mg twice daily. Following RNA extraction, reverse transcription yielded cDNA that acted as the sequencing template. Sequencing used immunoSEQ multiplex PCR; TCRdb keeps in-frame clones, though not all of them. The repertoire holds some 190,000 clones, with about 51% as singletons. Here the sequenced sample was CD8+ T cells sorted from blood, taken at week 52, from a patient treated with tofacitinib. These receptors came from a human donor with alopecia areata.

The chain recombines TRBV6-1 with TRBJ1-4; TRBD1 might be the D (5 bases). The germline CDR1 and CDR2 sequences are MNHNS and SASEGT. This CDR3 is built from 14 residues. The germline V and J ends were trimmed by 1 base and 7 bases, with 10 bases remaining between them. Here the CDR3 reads CASSEGGESEKLFF. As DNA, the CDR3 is TGTGCCAGCAGTGAAGGAGGGGAGAGTGAAAAACTGTTTTTT.

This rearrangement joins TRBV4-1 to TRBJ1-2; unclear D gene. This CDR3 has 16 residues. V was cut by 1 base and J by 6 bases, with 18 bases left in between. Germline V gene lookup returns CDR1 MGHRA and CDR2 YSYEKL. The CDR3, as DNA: TGCGCCAGCAGCCAAGGAGGAGGGATCAGATCGGATGGCTACACCTTC. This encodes CASSQGGGIRSDGYTF.

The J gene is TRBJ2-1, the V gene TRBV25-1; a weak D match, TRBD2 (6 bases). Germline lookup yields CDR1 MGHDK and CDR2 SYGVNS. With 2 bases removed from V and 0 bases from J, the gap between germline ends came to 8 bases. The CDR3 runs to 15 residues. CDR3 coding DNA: TGTGCCAGCAGTGAAGTGGGGGGCTCCTACAATGAGCAGTTCTTC. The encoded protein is CASSEVGGSYNEQFF.

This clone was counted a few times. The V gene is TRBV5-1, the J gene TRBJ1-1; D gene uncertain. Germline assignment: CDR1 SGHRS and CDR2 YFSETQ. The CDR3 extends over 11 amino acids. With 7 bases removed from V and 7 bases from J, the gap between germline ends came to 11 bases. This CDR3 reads CASAGEVEAFF. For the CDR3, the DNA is TGCGCCAGCGCCGGAGAAGTTGAAGCTTTCTTT. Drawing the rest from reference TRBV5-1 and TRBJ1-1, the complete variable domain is KAGVTQTPRYLIKTRGQQVTLSCSPISGHRSVSWYQQTPGQGLQFLFEYFSETQRNKGNFPGRFSGRQFSNSRSEMNVSTLELGDSALYLCASAGEVEAFFGQGTRLTVV.

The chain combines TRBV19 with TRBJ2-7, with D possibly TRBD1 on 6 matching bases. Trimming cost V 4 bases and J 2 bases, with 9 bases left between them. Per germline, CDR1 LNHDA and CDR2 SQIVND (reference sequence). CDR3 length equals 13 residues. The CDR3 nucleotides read TGTGCCAGTAGTAAGGACAGAGCCTACGAGCAGTACTTC. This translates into CASSKDRAYEQYF. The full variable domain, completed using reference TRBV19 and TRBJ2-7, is DGGITQSPKYLFRKEGQNVTLSCEQNLNHDAMYWYRQDPGQGLRLIYYSQIVNDFQKGDIAEGYSVSREKKESFPLTVTSAQKNPTAFYLCASSKDRAYEQYFGPGTRLTVT.

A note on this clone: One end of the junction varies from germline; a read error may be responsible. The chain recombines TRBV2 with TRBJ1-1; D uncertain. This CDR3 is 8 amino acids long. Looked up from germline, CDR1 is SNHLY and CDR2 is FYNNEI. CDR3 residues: CASTEAFF. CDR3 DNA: TGTGCCAGCACTGAAGCTTTCTTT.

The CDR3 coding sequence is TGTGCCAGCAGCTTAGTAGTCGGGAACACTGAAGCTTTCTTT. Its translation is CASSLVVGNTEAFF. This sequence joins TRBV11-2 and TRBJ1-1; D not resolved. Trimming removed 1 base at V and 1 base at J, with 7 bases between. The CDR3 covers 14 residues. CDR1 and CDR2 from the germline V gene are SGHAT and FQNNGV.

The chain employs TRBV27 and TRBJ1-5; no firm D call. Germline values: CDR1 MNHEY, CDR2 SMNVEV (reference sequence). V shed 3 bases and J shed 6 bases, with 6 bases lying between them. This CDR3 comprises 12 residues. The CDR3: CASSFPGQPQHF. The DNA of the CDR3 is TGTGCCAGCAGTTTCCCTGGTCAGCCCCAGCATTTT.

The CDR3 coding sequence is TGTGCCAGCAGCAGAACCGGGACAGACCAAGAGACCCAGTACTTC. This codes for CASSRTGTDQETQYF. V usage is TRBV11-1 and J usage is TRBJ2-5; TRBD1 matches 7 bases. V dropped 5 bases and J dropped 0; count of bases not matched to a gene: 6. Per the germline V gene, CDR1 is SGHAT and CDR2 is FQDESV (reference sequence). The CDR3 contains 15 residues.

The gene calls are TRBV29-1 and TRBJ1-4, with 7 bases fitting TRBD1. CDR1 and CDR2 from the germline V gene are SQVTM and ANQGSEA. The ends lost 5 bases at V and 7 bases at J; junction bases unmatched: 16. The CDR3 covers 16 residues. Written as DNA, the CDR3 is TGCAGCGTTTCGCTACTCGGACAGGCGAATAGTGAAAAACTGTTTTTT. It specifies CSVSLLGQANSEKLFF.

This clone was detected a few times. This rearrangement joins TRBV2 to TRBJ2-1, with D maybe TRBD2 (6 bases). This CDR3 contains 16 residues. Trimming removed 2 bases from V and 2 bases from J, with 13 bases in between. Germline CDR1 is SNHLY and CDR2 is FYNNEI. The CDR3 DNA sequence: TGTGCCAGCAGTGAACGCCTAGCGAGAACCTACAATGAGCAGTTCTTC. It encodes CASSERLARTYNEQFF.

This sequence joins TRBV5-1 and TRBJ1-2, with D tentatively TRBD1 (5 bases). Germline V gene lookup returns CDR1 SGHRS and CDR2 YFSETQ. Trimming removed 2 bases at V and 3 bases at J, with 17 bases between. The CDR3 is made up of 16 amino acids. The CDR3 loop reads CASSFLIDSPDYGYTF. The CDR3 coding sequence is TGCGCCAGCAGCTTTCTCATCGACAGCCCGGACTATGGCTACACCTTC.

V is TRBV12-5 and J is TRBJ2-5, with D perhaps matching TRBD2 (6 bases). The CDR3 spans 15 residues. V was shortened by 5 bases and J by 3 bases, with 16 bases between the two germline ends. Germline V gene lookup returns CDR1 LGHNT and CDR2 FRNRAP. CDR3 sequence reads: CASGIQPGLEETQYF. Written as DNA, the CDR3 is TGTGCTAGTGGTATACAACCGGGACTGGAAGAGACCCAGTACTTC.

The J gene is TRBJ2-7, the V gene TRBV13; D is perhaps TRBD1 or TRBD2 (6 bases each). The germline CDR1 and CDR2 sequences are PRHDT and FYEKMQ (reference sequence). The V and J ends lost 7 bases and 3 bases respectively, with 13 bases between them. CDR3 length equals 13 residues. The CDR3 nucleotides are TGTGCCAGCACCCAGGGGCGGGACTACGAGCAGTACTTC. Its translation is CASTQGRDYEQYF. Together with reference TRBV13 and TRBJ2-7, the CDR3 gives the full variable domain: AAGVIQSPRHLIKEKRETATLKCYPIPRHDTVYWYQQGPGQDPQFLISFYEKMQSDKGSIPDRFSAQQFSDYHSELNMSSLELGDSALYFCASTQGRDYEQYFGPGTRLTVT.

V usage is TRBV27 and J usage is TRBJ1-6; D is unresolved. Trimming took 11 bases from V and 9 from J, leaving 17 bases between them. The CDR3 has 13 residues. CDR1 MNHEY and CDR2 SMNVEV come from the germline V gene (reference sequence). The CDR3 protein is CAVSWGKGSPLHF. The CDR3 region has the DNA TGTGCCGTGAGCTGGGGAAAAGGTTCACCCCTCCACTTT.

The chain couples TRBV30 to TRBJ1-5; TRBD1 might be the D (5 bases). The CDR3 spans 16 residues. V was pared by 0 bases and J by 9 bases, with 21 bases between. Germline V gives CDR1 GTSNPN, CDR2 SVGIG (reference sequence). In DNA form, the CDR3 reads TGTGCCTGGAGTGTACGTACCTCCTTGGTTGGGGGGCCCCAGCATTTT. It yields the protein CAWSVRTSLVGGPQHF.

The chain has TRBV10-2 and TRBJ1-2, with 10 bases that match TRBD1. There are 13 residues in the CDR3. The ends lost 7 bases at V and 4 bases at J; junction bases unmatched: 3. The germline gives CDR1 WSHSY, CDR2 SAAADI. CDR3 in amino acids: CASTRDRGYGYTF. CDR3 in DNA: TGCGCCAGCACACGGGACAGGGGCTATGGCTACACCTTC.

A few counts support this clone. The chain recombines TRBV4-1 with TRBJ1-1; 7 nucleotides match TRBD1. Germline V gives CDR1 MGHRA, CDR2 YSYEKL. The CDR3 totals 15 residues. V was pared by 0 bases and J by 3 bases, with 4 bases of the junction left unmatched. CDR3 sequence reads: CASSQERDSYTEAFF. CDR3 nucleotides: TGCGCCAGCAGCCAAGAAAGGGACAGCTACACTGAAGCTTTCTTT.

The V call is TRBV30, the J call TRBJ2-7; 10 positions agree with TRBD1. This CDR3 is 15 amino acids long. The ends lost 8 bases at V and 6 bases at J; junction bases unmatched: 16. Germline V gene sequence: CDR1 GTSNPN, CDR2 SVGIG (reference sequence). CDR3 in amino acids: CATWDRGYRGGEQYF. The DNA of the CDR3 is TGTGCCACCTGGGACAGGGGATACCGGGGGGGCGAGCAGTACTTC.

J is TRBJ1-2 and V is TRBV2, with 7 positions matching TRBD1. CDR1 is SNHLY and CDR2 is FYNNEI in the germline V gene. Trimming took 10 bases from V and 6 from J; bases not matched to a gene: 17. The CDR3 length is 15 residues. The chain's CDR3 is CAILQQGKVRNGYTF. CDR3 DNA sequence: TGTGCCATCCTCCAACAGGGGAAGGTGAGGAATGGCTACACCTTC.

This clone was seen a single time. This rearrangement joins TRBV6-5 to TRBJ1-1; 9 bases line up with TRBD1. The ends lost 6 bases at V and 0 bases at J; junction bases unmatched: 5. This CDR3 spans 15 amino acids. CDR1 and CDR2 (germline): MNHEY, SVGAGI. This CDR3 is CASSSGQGMNTEAFF. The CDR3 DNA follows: TGTGCCAGCAGCTCCGGACAGGGGATGAACACTGAAGCTTTCTTT.